This T cell receptor beta chain was obtained from a study of STAT5B mutations in CD4+ large granular lymphocyte leukemia. In the study overall: When available, cryopreserved cells underwent CD8+ depletion before CD4+ selection.

Methods used by the authors: Putative leukemic clones, 55 to 65 in all, each exceeded 5% of the repertoire. Some clones are missing from TCRdb's copy, which holds only in-frame ones; the method was immunoSEQ multiplex PCR. V, J and clone size were drawn from that table, and D and trimming were deduced from the DNA. The repertoire has about 3,600 clones, 77% of them found once; the top ten carry 70% to 80%. The origin of this receptor is a man in his 60s with CD4+ T-cell large granular lymphocyte leukemia. Material: PBMCs.

CDR3 region: CASSQDRDLYEQYF. CDR3 DNA: TGCGCCAGCAGCCAAGACAGGGACCTATACGAGCAGTACTTC. The chain is built from TRBV4-3 and TRBJ2-5, with D perhaps assigned TRBD1 or TRBD2 (5 bases each). The J call may be in error: the DNA end matches TRBJ2-7 better. CDR1 is LGHNA and CDR2 is YSLEER in the germline V gene. The CDR3 length is 14 residues.